The source of this T cell receptor beta chain is a study of T cell changes during pregnancy in multiple sclerosis. The V end lost 0 bases, the J end lost 0 bases, and 9 bases lay between the germline ends. The CDR3 is 16 amino acids. Looked up from germline, CDR1 is MNHEY and CDR2 is SVGAGI. TCRdb keeps only in-frame clones here, not all; method: immunoSEQ multiplex PCR. The repertoire has about 45,000 clones, about 90% of them found once; the top ten carry roughly 0.52%. The sample consisted of CD4+ T cells from peripheral blood mononuclear cells, taken in the third trimester of pregnancy. The receptor comes from a female donor with multiple sclerosis, enrolled in a pregnancy study. The chain employs TRBV6-5 and TRBJ2-1, with a possible D match to TRBD1 (6 bases). The CDR3 protein is CASSYSRGSSYNEQFF. For the CDR3, the DNA is TGTGCCAGCAGTTACTCGAGGGGGAGCTCCTACAATGAGCAGTTCTTC.